This T cell receptor (beta chain) was sequenced for a study of shared clonotypes between healthy human individuals. Sequencing used immunoSEQ multiplex PCR; TCRdb keeps in-frame clones, though not all of them. The sample carries approximately 500,000 clones, over 75% recorded once. The donors, healthy adults who were HIV-negative, had experienced no recent acute infections or vaccinations. The sample was PBMCs. The TCR comes from a woman in her thirties or forties in good health. Some clones in this sample may be carry-over from other donors' samples.

CDR3 residues: CSVAFRLTNEKLFF. CDR3 sequence (DNA): TGCAGCGTTGCTTTCAGGTTAACTAATGAAAAACTGTTTTTT. The chain is built from TRBV29-1 and TRBJ1-4; D gene ambiguous. Germline lookup yields CDR1 SQVTM and CDR2 ANQGSEA. This CDR3 comprises 14 residues. Between the trimmed V and J ends, which lost 4 bases and 1 base, there was a span of 10 bases.